These 30 T cell receptor beta chains originate from one sample sequenced in a study of Ad26.COV2.S vaccination and SARS-CoV-2 variants. Treatment noted: about 20 received Ad26.COV2.S at low or high dose, single or two shots; 5 received placebo; per-sample allocation not given. The investigators took samples on day 63 after the first vaccine or placebo injection. Using immunoSEQ multiplex PCR, the repertoire was profiled, and TCRdb retains in-frame clones only, with some absent. Among 400,000 or so clones, approximately 86% were seen once, and the ten largest hold 3.5%. The sample here was peripheral blood, taken in a trial of Ad26.COV2.S vaccine versus placebo. The receptors originated from a person between 18 and 60 years old who received the Ad26.COV2.S COVID-19 vaccine or a placebo.

The chain couples TRBV7-9 to TRBJ1-1, with TRBD1 as a possible D gene (5 bases). The CDR3 loop spans 16 amino acids. Trimming took off 4 bases at V and 2 bases at J, with 17 bases between the two ends. The germline CDR1 and CDR2 sequences are SEHNR and FQNEAQ (reference sequence). CDR3 region: CASSSYWGTENTEAFF. The CDR3 nucleotides are TGTGCCAGCAGCTCCTATTGGGGGACGGAAAACACTGAAGCTTTCTTT.

This clone was recorded only once. J is TRBJ2-2 and V is TRBV19; 11 positions match TRBD2. Trimming at V came to 7 bases and at J to 3 bases, leaving 7 bases not matched to a gene. CDR1 is LNHDA, CDR2 SQIVND, per germline (reference sequence). The CDR3 totals 16 residues. This CDR3 is CASNSGGAADTGELFF. The CDR3 DNA is TGTGCCAGTAATAGCGGGGGGGCCGCGGACACCGGGGAGCTGTTTTTT.

This clone was found a few times. The chain links TRBV15 to TRBJ1-3; the D is unclear. Germline CDR1 is LNHNV and CDR2 is YYDKDF (reference sequence). This CDR3 comprises 15 residues. Trimming left V 4 bases short and J 0 bases short, with 10 bases between. The CDR3 protein is CATSMDPTSGNTIYF. The CDR3 DNA is TGTGCCACCAGCATGGACCCTACCTCTGGAAACACCATATATTTT.

This clone was seen a single time. The gene calls are TRBV6-5 and TRBJ1-1; 7 bases are a match to TRBD1. V shed 7 bases and J 5 bases; nucleotides not matched to a gene: 10. Looked up from germline, CDR1 is MNHEY and CDR2 is SVGAGI. The CDR3 contains 14 residues. The DNA for the CDR3 is TGTGCCAGCACTGCAACAGGGGTAGGGACTGAAGCTTTCTTT. Residues: CASTATGVGTEAFF.

The chain links TRBV2 to TRBJ1-5; D is undetermined. Germline V gene data show CDR1 as SNHLY and CDR2 as FYNNEI. This CDR3 region has 16 residues. Trimming took 3 bases from V and 1 from J, leaving 13 bases between them. This CDR3 reads CASSDRRAMSNQPQHF. In DNA form, the CDR3 reads TGTGCCAGCAGTGACCGGAGGGCTATGAGCAATCAGCCCCAGCATTTT.

V and J are TRBV12-3 or TRBV12-4 and TRBJ1-2, with unresolved D. The CDR3 is made up of 12 amino acids. V lost 3 bases and J lost 8, with 10 bases in between. CDR3: CASSLDLGGYTF. CDR3 DNA sequence: TGTGCCAGCAGTTTGGATTTGGGAGGCTACACCTTC.

This clone was detected once. The rearrangement joins TRBV3-1 (or the pseudogene TRBV3-2) to TRBJ2-3, with 7 bases matching TRBD2. The trim removed 4 bases at V and 3 bases at J, leaving 13 bases unmatched. Germline V CDR1 and CDR2: LGHDT, YNNKEL (reference sequence). The CDR3 is 17 residues long. The DNA of the CDR3 is TGTGCCAGCAGCCTCCTCGCTCCTAAGCGGGGAACAGATACGCAGTATTTT. Translated, it gives CASSLLAPKRGTDTQYF.

The V and J genes are TRBV15 and TRBJ1-6; D might be TRBD1 (5 bases). The CDR3 covers 15 residues. Trimming stripped 6 bases from V and 7 bases from J, with 16 bases between. The germline CDR1 and CDR2 sequences are LNHNV and YYDKDF (reference sequence). CDR3: CATSLQAESNSPLHF. For the CDR3, the DNA is TGTGCCACCAGTTTACAGGCCGAATCCAATTCACCCCTCCACTTT.

This rearrangement joins TRBV5-1 to TRBJ2-2, with D hard to call. The germline V and J ends were trimmed by 4 bases and 4 bases, with 17 bases remaining between them. Germline CDR1 SGHRS, CDR2 YFSETQ. The CDR3 loop spans 16 amino acids. CDR3 sequence: CASSPLGSSSTGELFF. Written as DNA, the CDR3 is TGCGCCAGCAGCCCCCTAGGCAGTTCTTCCACCGGGGAGCTGTTTTTT.

This clone has more than one count but fewer than ten. The CDR3 DNA reads TGTGCCAGCAGACCGGGACATGAAGGTTCACCCCTCCACTTT. As protein: CASRPGHEGSPLHF. The V and J genes are TRBV6-1 and TRBJ1-6, with D possibly TRBD1 on 6 matching bases. Germline-derived CDR1 and CDR2 are MNHNS and SASEGT. This CDR3 is 14 amino acids long. V was trimmed by 6 bases and J by 9 bases, leaving 15 bases between them.

The chain employs TRBV30 and TRBJ2-1, with 8 bases aligning to TRBD1. CDR3 size: 21 residues. Germline values: CDR1 GTSNPN, CDR2 SVGIG (reference sequence). J lost 3 bases, V lost 3 bases, and 25 bases had no gene match. This CDR3 is CAWSQPMGQAFSQGRYNEQFF. The CDR3, as DNA: TGTGCCTGGAGCCAACCTATGGGACAGGCATTCTCCCAGGGGCGCTACAATGAGCAGTTCTTC. Filled out from reference TRBV30 and TRBJ2-1, the complete variable domain reads SQTIHQWPATLVQPVGSPLSLECTVEGTSNPNLYWYRQAAGRGLQLLFYSVGIGQISSEVPQNLSASRPQDRQFILSSKKLLLSDSGFYLCAWSQPMGQAFSQGRYNEQFFGPGTRLTVL.

V usage is TRBV5-6 and J usage is TRBJ2-1, with D hard to call. Trimming took off 0 bases at V and 7 bases at J, with 5 bases between the two ends. This CDR3 has 12 residues. Germline loops: CDR1 SGHDT, CDR2 YYEEEE. CDR3 in amino acids: CASSLVNNEQFF. In DNA form, the CDR3 reads TGTGCCAGCAGCTTGGTTAATAATGAGCAGTTCTTC.

The chain is built from TRBV9 and TRBJ2-2; TRBD1 matches at 7 bases. Germline CDR1 and CDR2: SGDLS and YYNGEE. The CDR3 loop spans 14 amino acids. The trim removed 7 bases at V and 1 base at J, leaving 4 bases unmatched. For the CDR3, the DNA is TGTGCCAGCCAGACAGGGTTGAACACCGGGGAGCTGTTTTTT. Residues: CASQTGLNTGELFF.

The rearrangement links TRBV6-2 or TRBV6-3 to TRBJ1-5, with TRBD1 as a possible D gene (6 bases). V lost 6 bases to trimming and J lost 2 bases, with 11 bases between them. Germline CDR1 and CDR2: MNHEY and SVGEGT. The CDR3 is 14 residues long. CDR3 loop: CASSEGGGNQPQHF. Written as DNA, the CDR3 is TGTGCCAGCAGCGAGGGGGGTGGCAATCAGCCCCAGCATTTT.

The chain couples TRBV2 to TRBJ1-2; D call uncertain. Trimming took off 0 bases at V and 8 bases at J, with 7 bases between the two ends. Germline CDR1 reads SNHLY; CDR2 reads FYNNEI. This CDR3 region has 12 residues. The DNA for the CDR3 is TGTGCCAGCAGTGAAGCGGGAGAGGGCTACACCTTC. Protein: CASSEAGEGYTF.

This chain uses TRBV5-1 with TRBJ2-7; 7 nucleotides agree with TRBD2. J was trimmed by 3 bases and V by 3 bases; bases with no gene match: 3. This CDR3 spans 13 amino acids. Germline values: CDR1 SGHRS, CDR2 YFSETQ. The CDR3 loop is CASSWEGVYEQYF. In nucleotides, the CDR3 is TGCGCCAGCAGCTGGGAGGGTGTCTACGAGCAGTACTTC.

This chain connects TRBV25-1 to TRBJ2-2; TRBD1 matches at 9 bases. After removal of 3 bases from V and 6 bases from J, the junction contained 8 bases not matched to a gene. Germline V gives CDR1 MGHDK, CDR2 SYGVNS. There are 16 residues in the CDR3. The CDR3 nucleotides read TGTGCCAGCAGTGATTGGGACAGGGAAACTGCCGGGGAGCTGTTTTTT. The encoded protein is CASSDWDRETAGELFF.

This clone has just one count. V usage is TRBV27 and J usage is TRBJ1-2, with D perhaps matching TRBD1 (5 bases). Trimming cost V 10 bases and J 7 bases, with 16 bases left between them. CDR1 and CDR2 (germline): MNHEY, SMNVEV (reference sequence). The CDR3 contains 12 residues. The CDR3 sequence is CATGKGKGGYTF. The CDR3 region has the DNA TGTGCCACGGGGAAGGGGAAGGGTGGCTACACCTTC.

The genes are TRBV2 and TRBJ1-5; D is undetermined. The V and J ends lost 4 bases and 1 base respectively, with 14 bases between them. Germline V CDR1 and CDR2: SNHLY, FYNNEI. CDR3 length: 16 residues. The DNA of the CDR3 is TGTGCCAGCAGTGGAACGGGGATCCGAAGCAATCAGCCCCAGCATTTT. It yields the protein CASSGTGIRSNQPQHF.

The V gene is TRBV10-3, the J gene TRBJ1-6; D perhaps matches TRBD1 (6 bases). V dropped 6 bases and J dropped 0 bases, with 18 bases sitting between them. Germline lookup yields CDR1 ENHRY and CDR2 SYGVKD. The CDR3 covers 18 residues. CDR3 sequence (DNA): TGTGCCATCAGCCTTCGGGGGCCGGGAAGCTCCTATAATTCACCCCTCCACTTT. Amino acid sequence: CAISLRGPGSSYNSPLHF.

CDR3 in DNA: TGTGCCAGCAGCTTGGCTAGACTCAGGGGTTACACCGGGGAGCTGTTTTTT. Translated, it gives CASSLARLRGYTGELFF. V and J are TRBV5-8 and TRBJ2-2, with a weak D call TRBD1 (6 bases). With 0 bases removed from V and 3 bases from J, the gap between germline ends came to 15 bases. The CDR3 contains 17 residues. Germline CDR1 is SGHTS and CDR2 is YDEGEE.

This clone was seen a few times. The J gene is TRBJ1-6, the V gene TRBV25-1; 10 nucleotides line up with TRBD1. The germline CDR1 and CDR2 sequences are MGHDK and SYGVNS. J gave up 4 bases and V 4 bases, and 1 base lay outside the gene matches. This CDR3 is 15 amino acids long. For the CDR3, the DNA is TGTGCCAGCAGTGGGGACAGGGGTTATAATTCACCCCTCCACTTT. Its protein is CASSGDRGYNSPLHF.

The chain couples TRBV4-1 to TRBJ1-5, with D maybe TRBD1 (5 bases). V gave up 3 bases and J gave up 7 bases, with 34 bases separating them. This CDR3 spans 21 amino acids. Germline V gene data show CDR1 as MGHRA and CDR2 as YSYEKL. This chain's CDR3 is CASSHTNGLRRGARGSQPQHF. The CDR3 coding sequence is TGCGCCAGCAGCCACACGAACGGGTTGAGGAGGGGCGCGCGCGGAAGCCAGCCCCAGCATTTT.

This clone was found once. V usage is TRBV3-1 (or the pseudogene TRBV3-2) and J usage is TRBJ2-5, with D tentatively TRBD2 (5 bases). Germline CDR1 is LGHDT and CDR2 is YNNKEL (reference sequence). V lost 11 bases, J lost 2 bases, and 9 bases lay in between. The CDR3 sequence is 11 residues long. The CDR3 region has the DNA TGTGCCTTCGGGGTACAAGAGACCCAGTACTTC. It is translated as CAFGVQETQYF.

The chain is built from TRBV2 and TRBJ2-7; D is possibly TRBD2 (5 bases). CDR1 is SNHLY and CDR2 is FYNNEI in the germline V gene. V shed 8 bases and J shed 3 bases, with 8 bases lying between them. The CDR3 runs to 11 residues. The CDR3 loop reads CASGRGYEQYF. As DNA, the CDR3 is TGTGCCAGCGGTCGGGGCTACGAGCAGTACTTC.

The chain has TRBV6-1 and TRBJ2-1; 8 bases are shared with TRBD2. CDR3 size: 16 residues. Trimming took 3 bases from V and 5 from J; bases not matched to a gene: 9. Per germline, CDR1 MNHNS and CDR2 SASEGT. The DNA for the CDR3 is TGTGCCAGCAGTGATTTGGTTTTAGCGGGGCACAATGAGCAGTTCTTC. This gives the protein CASSDLVLAGHNEQFF.

The genes are TRBV24-1 and TRBJ2-2; maybe TRBD2 (6 bases). Germline CDR1 reads KGHDR; CDR2 reads SFDVKD. The CDR3 is 15 residues long. V was cut by 3 bases and J by 4 bases, with 11 bases left in between. CDR3 coding DNA: TGTGCCACCAGTGATGCTAGCGATAGCACCGGGGAGCTGTTTTTT. It translates to CATSDASDSTGELFF.

V and J are TRBV27 and TRBJ1-4; 7 bases line up with TRBD1. The V and J ends lost 2 bases and 6 bases, in that order; junction bases with no gene match: 3. CDR3 length: 14 residues. Per the germline V gene, CDR1 is MNHEY and CDR2 is SMNVEV (reference sequence). CDR3 protein: CASSLSRGYEKLFF. The CDR3 region has the DNA TGTGCCAGCAGTTTAAGCAGGGGGTATGAAAAACTGTTTTTT.

The chain is built from TRBV5-8 and TRBJ1-5; D unresolved. V was clipped by 0 bases and J by 8 bases, with 6 bases between them. CDR1 and CDR2 (germline): SGHTS, YDEGEE. This CDR3 is 12 amino acids long. The DNA for the CDR3 is TGTGCCAGCAGCTTGGCAGAGAAGCCCCAGCATTTT. This translates into CASSLAEKPQHF.

The DNA for the CDR3 is TGCAGTGCTAGTATAACAGGGGACACTGAAGCTTTCTTT. Translated: CSASITGDTEAFF. The chain has TRBV20-1 and TRBJ1-1, with 7 bases aligning to TRBD1. The germline V gene encodes CDR1 DFQATT and CDR2 SNEGSKA (reference sequence). This CDR3 is 13 amino acids long. Trimming cost V 3 bases and J 3 bases; bases outside gene matches: 4.